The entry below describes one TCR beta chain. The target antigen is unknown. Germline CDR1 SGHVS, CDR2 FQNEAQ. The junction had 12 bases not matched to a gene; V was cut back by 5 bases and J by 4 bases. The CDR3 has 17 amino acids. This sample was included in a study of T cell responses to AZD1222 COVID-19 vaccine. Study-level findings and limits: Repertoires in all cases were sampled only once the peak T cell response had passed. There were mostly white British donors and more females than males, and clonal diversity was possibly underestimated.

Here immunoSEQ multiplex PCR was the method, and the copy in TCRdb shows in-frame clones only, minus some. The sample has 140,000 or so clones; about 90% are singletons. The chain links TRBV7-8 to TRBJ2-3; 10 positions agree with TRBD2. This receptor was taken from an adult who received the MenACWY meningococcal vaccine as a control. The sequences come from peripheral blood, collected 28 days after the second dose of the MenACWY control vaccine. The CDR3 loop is CASSPYLAGVVADTQYF. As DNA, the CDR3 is TGTGCCAGCAGCCCCTACCTAGCGGGAGTGGTGGCAGATACGCAGTATTTT.